Below are 8 T cell receptor beta chains sequenced from a single sample in a study of blood T cell repertoires in COVID-19. Using immunoSEQ multiplex PCR, the repertoire was profiled, and TCRdb retains in-frame clones only, with some absent. This sample carries fewer than 250,000 clones, about 88% of them seen once, and the ten largest clones take about 4.2%. What was sequenced was peripheral blood. The receptor source for this set is a human donor in a cohort sampled during active COVID-19.

The gene calls are TRBV6-5 and TRBJ1-4, with 10 bases fitting TRBD1. The germline V gene has CDR1 MNHEY and CDR2 SVGAGI. The CDR3 contains 15 residues. With 4 bases clipped from V and 6 bases from J, the junction kept 5 bases outside the gene matches. CDR3 sequence reads: CASSSATGGDEKLFF. As DNA, the CDR3 is TGTGCCAGCAGTTCCGCGACAGGGGGCGATGAAAAACTGTTTTTT.

The chain is built from TRBV7-9 and TRBJ1-3, with D possibly matching TRBD1 (5 bases). Trimming removed 8 bases from V and 2 bases from J, with 16 bases in between. The CDR3 runs to 15 residues. Germline loops: CDR1 SEHNR, CDR2 FQNEAQ (reference sequence). The CDR3 loop is CASGILGVAGNTIYF. The CDR3 DNA follows: TGTGCCAGCGGGATTTTAGGGGTGGCTGGAAACACCATATATTTT.

The rearrangement links TRBV5-4 to TRBJ1-1; D is ambiguous. V was pared by 4 bases and J by 5 bases, with 15 bases between. Germline V gene sequence: CDR1 SGHNT, CDR2 YYREEE (reference sequence). CDR3 length equals 14 residues. The CDR3 coding sequence is TGTGCCAGCAGCCCTGGGCACCCGGGGACTGAAGCTTTCTTT. Its translation: CASSPGHPGTEAFF.

About this clone: Within the sample, other DNA sequences also encode this same CDR3. This sequence joins TRBV11-2 and TRBJ1-4; the D is unclear. Per germline, CDR1 SGHAT and CDR2 FQNNGV. The CDR3 is made up of 14 amino acids. V dropped 3 bases and J dropped 3 bases, with 8 bases sitting between them. CDR3 nucleotides: TGTGCCAGCAGCTTCGGGAGGTCTAATGAAAAACTGTTTTTT. It is translated as CASSFGRSNEKLFF.

The chain links TRBV30 to TRBJ1-5; tentative D call: TRBD1 (5 bases). The CDR3 is 13 residues long. Germline CDR1 is GTSNPN and CDR2 is SVGIG (reference sequence). V lost 3 bases and J lost 11, with 17 bases in between. The CDR3 sequence: CAWSRSGERAQHF. The CDR3 region has the DNA TGTGCCTGGAGCCGGTCGGGGGAGCGGGCCCAGCATTTT.

V is TRBV18 and J is TRBJ1-3; D is uncertain. This CDR3 is built from 14 residues. Looked up from germline, CDR1 is KGHSH and CDR2 is LQKENI. Trimming removed 3 bases from V and 1 base from J, with 7 bases in between. DNA for the CDR3: TGTGCCAGCTCACCGACGGAGTCTGGAAACACCATATATTTT. Translating it yields CASSPTESGNTIYF.

The V call is TRBV28, the J call TRBJ2-3; D ambiguous. Germline lookup yields CDR1 MDHEN and CDR2 SYDVKM. The V end was cut by 8 bases, the J end by 11 bases, with 20 bases between. This CDR3 comprises 13 residues. CDR3 nucleotides: TGTGCCAGCGAGGATCGCTCCCGGTTGAGGCAGTATTTT. This translates into CASEDRSRLRQYF.

The chain uses TRBV5-4 and TRBJ2-5; 15 nucleotides align to TRBD2. This CDR3 has 17 residues. Trimming cost V 4 bases and J 3 bases; bases outside gene matches: 7. The germline V gene has CDR1 SGHNT and CDR2 YYREEE (reference sequence). CDR3 loop: CASSPGLAGGPEETQYF. The CDR3 coding sequence is TGTGCCAGCAGCCCGGGACTAGCGGGGGGCCCGGAAGAGACCCAGTACTTC.